The 22 T cell receptor beta chains reported below all come from one sample, sequenced in a study of radiotherapy plus CTLA-4 blockade in lung cancer. Sequencing was performed with immunoSEQ multiplex PCR; in TCRdb, only in-frame clones are kept and a portion is missing. The table records some 15,000 clones, 72% of them present only once. Sample: peripheral blood, taken from a patient treated with radiotherapy plus ipilimumab. Receptors originate from a human donor with non-small cell lung cancer whose response to radiotherapy plus ipilimumab could not be evaluated.

V is TRBV25-1 and J is TRBJ2-6, with D possibly being TRBD1 (6 bases). The length of the CDR3 is 17 residues. Germline-derived CDR1 and CDR2 are MGHDK and SYGVNS. V gave up 1 base and J gave up 0 bases, with 10 bases separating them. CDR3 protein: CASSELGALSGANVLTF. The CDR3 coding sequence is TGTGCCAGCAGTGAATTGGGGGCCCTCTCTGGGGCCAACGTCCTGACTTTC.

The sample holds a few counts of this clone. This rearrangement joins TRBV28 to TRBJ1-3, with D tentatively TRBD1 (6 bases). The germline V gene has CDR1 MDHEN and CDR2 SYDVKM. The CDR3 runs 17 residues. Trimming removed 7 bases at V and 0 bases at J, with 19 bases between. The CDR3 region has the DNA TGTGCCAGCAAAAAAAAGGACAGACTTGCCTCTGGAAACACCATATATTTT. Translation gives CASKKKDRLASGNTIYF.

The gene calls are TRBV10-2 and TRBJ2-7; 10 positions match TRBD1. The CDR3 extends over 14 amino acids. V lost 7 bases and J lost 7; bases outside the gene matches: 10. Germline assignment: CDR1 WSHSY and CDR2 SAAADI. CDR3 in DNA: TGCGCCAGCAAAGTGGGACAGGGGATGGGGGAGCAGTACTTC. Protein sequence: CASKVGQGMGEQYF.

In nucleotides, the CDR3 is TGTGCCAGTAGTATAGACGGGACGGGGGGGCGAGAGACCCAGTACTTC. This gives the protein CASSIDGTGGRETQYF. V gene TRBV19 combines with J gene TRBJ2-5; 8 bases line up with TRBD2. Germline V gene sequence: CDR1 LNHDA, CDR2 SQIVND (reference sequence). The V segment lost 0 bases and the J segment 4 bases; nucleotides outside the gene matches: 7. This CDR3 has 16 amino acids. Full variable domain (remainder filled in from reference TRBV19 and TRBJ2-5): DGGITQSPKYLFRKEGQNVTLSCEQNLNHDAMYWYRQDPGQGLRLIYYSQIVNDFQKGDIAEGYSVSREKKESFPLTVTSAQKNPTAFYLCASSIDGTGGRETQYFGPGTRLLVL.

V usage is TRBV27 and J usage is TRBJ1-1; 8 positions agree with TRBD1. V trimming: 5 bases; J trimming: 7 bases; junction bases outside the gene matches: 6. The germline CDR1 and CDR2 sequences are MNHEY and SMNVEV (reference sequence). This CDR3 comprises 13 residues. CDR3 DNA sequence: TGTGCCAGCAGTCCCAGACAGGGGAATGAAGCTTTCTTT. Protein product: CASSPRQGNEAFF.

This clone has only a few counts. This sample includes further DNA sequences coding for the same CDR3. The genes are TRBV5-4 and TRBJ2-2, with D uncertain. The germline V and J ends were trimmed by 2 bases and 3 bases, with 5 bases remaining between them. The CDR3 spans 13 residues. Germline lookup yields CDR1 SGHNT and CDR2 YYREEE (reference sequence). CDR3 sequence (DNA): TGTGCCAGCAGCTTAACAGACACCGGGGAGCTGTTTTTT. Translating gives CASSLTDTGELFF.

This chain uses TRBV5-4 with TRBJ2-1; weak D call: TRBD2 (6 bases). The CDR3 totals 16 residues. Germline CDR1 SGHNT, CDR2 YYREEE (reference sequence). Trimming removed 4 bases at V and 0 bases at J, with 14 bases between. In DNA, the CDR3 is TGTGCCAGCAGCCGCGGGACTGTCTCCTCCTACAATGAGCAGTTCTTC. It encodes CASSRGTVSSYNEQFF. The full variable domain, rest sourced from reference TRBV5-4 and TRBJ2-1, is ETGVTQSPTHLIKTRGQQVTLRCSSQSGHNTVSWYQQALGQGPQFIFQYYREEENGRGNFPPRFSGLQFPNYSSELNVNALELDDSALYLCASSRGTVSSYNEQFFGPGTRLTVL.

As DNA, the CDR3 is TGTGCCAGCATTCGGGACAGGGACTATGGCTACACCTTC. Protein: CASIRDRDYGYTF. J is TRBJ1-2 and V is TRBV2; 9 bases align to TRBD1. The germline V gene encodes CDR1 SNHLY and CDR2 FYNNEI. Trimming removed 7 bases from V and 3 bases from J; junction bases left unmatched: 3. The CDR3 runs 13 residues.

The chain recombines TRBV2 with TRBJ2-7; D call uncertain. Germline CDR1 reads SNHLY; CDR2 reads FYNNEI. Trimming took off 6 bases at V and 3 bases at J, with 12 bases between the two ends. The CDR3 runs to 13 residues. The CDR3 nucleotides are TGTGCCAGCAGGGTTGGCAGTTACTACGAGCAGTACGTC. Translating it yields CASRVGSYYEQYV.

This chain links TRBV10-1 with TRBJ1-1, with a weak D call TRBD1 (6 bases). Trimming removed 5 bases at V and 1 base at J, with 17 bases between. The CDR3 totals 16 residues. Per the germline V gene, CDR1 is WNHNN and CDR2 is SYGVQD (reference sequence). This CDR3 is CASSYFQDRANTEAFF. In DNA, the CDR3 is TGCGCCAGCAGTTATTTCCAGGACAGAGCGAACACTGAAGCTTTCTTT.

A single count supports this clone. The chain employs TRBV5-4 and TRBJ2-5; weak D call: TRBD2 (5 bases). The length of the CDR3 is 15 residues. Per germline, CDR1 SGHNT and CDR2 YYREEE (reference sequence). The V and J ends lost 0 bases and 5 bases respectively, with 14 bases between them. CDR3 sequence: CASSLAGSGGETQYF. The CDR3 bases are TGTGCCAGCAGCTTGGCCGGCTCGGGCGGGGAGACCCAGTACTTC.

A few counts support this clone. The chain uses TRBV7-8 and TRBJ1-4; maybe TRBD1 (6 bases). Germline V gene data show CDR1 as SGHVS and CDR2 as FQNEAQ. This CDR3 is built from 15 residues. V lost 1 base, J lost 7 bases, and 13 bases lay in between. The CDR3 sequence is CASSLGWTDFEKLFF. The CDR3 region has the DNA TGTGCCAGCAGCTTAGGCTGGACAGATTTTGAAAAACTGTTTTTT.

The CDR3 nucleotides are TGTGCCAGCAGTGAAGGGGACAACACCTACAATGAGCAGTTCTTC. It codes for CASSEGDNTYNEQFF. The chain has TRBV6-1 and TRBJ2-1, with D possibly TRBD1 on 6 matching bases. V lost 1 base and J lost 2, with 9 bases in between. Germline V lookup: CDR1 MNHNS, CDR2 SASEGT. The CDR3 runs 15 residues.

This chain links TRBV29-1 with TRBJ1-1; no firm D call. The CDR3 is made up of 14 amino acids. V was trimmed by 3 bases and J by 3 bases, leaving 14 bases between them. Germline V gives CDR1 SQVTM, CDR2 ANQGSEA. The CDR3: CSVDPPGWDTEAFF. The DNA of the CDR3 is TGCAGCGTTGACCCCCCAGGTTGGGACACTGAAGCTTTCTTT. Using reference TRBV29-1 and TRBJ1-1 for the parts outside the CDR3, the full variable domain is SAVISQKPSRDICQRGTSLTIQCQVDSQVTMMFWYRQQPGQSLTLIATANQGSEATYESGFVIDKFPISRPNLTFSTLTVSNMSPEDSSIYLCSVDPPGWDTEAFFGQGTRLTVV.

J is TRBJ1-4 and V is TRBV19; 10 bases align to TRBD1. CDR1 LNHDA and CDR2 SQIVND come from the germline V gene (reference sequence). The CDR3 consists of 17 residues. The V and J ends lost 5 bases and 3 bases, in that order; junction bases with no gene match: 9. This CDR3 reads CASSSATGGYSNEKLFF. The CDR3 region has the DNA TGTGCCAGTAGTTCCGCGACAGGGGGCTATTCTAATGAAAAACTGTTTTTT. Using reference TRBV19 and TRBJ1-4 for the parts outside the CDR3, the full variable domain is DGGITQSPKYLFRKEGQNVTLSCEQNLNHDAMYWYRQDPGQGLRLIYYSQIVNDFQKGDIAEGYSVSREKKESFPLTVTSAQKNPTAFYLCASSSATGGYSNEKLFFGSGTQLSVL.

This chain links TRBV10-1 with TRBJ2-4, with D perhaps matching TRBD1 (5 bases). CDR1 and CDR2 from the germline V gene are WNHNN and SYGVQD (reference sequence). The CDR3 totals 9 residues. V lost 8 bases and J lost 9, with 5 bases in between. CDR3 sequence (DNA): TGCGCCAGCCAGGGCATTCAGTACTTC. Its protein is CASQGIQYF.

This sequence joins TRBV6-5 and TRBJ2-5, with D tentatively TRBD2 (6 bases). Judging by the DNA end, TRBJ2-7 fits better; the J call may be wrong. The CDR3 length is 14 residues. In germline, CDR1 is MNHEY, CDR2 SVGAGI. This CDR3 reads CASSGLTRTYEQYF. In nucleotides, the CDR3 is TGTGCCAGCAGTGGACTAACCCGTACCTACGAGCAGTACTTC.

The chain recombines TRBV5-6 with TRBJ2-7; TRBD1 aligns across 7 bases. V was pared by 3 bases and J by 2 bases, with 5 bases of the junction left unmatched. CDR1 SGHDT and CDR2 YYEEEE come from the germline V gene. The CDR3 spans 14 residues. DNA for the CDR3: TGTGCCAGCAGCTCGGACAGGAGAACCTACGAGCAGTACGTC. This sequence encodes CASSSDRRTYEQYV.

The rearrangement links TRBV6-6 to TRBJ2-1; TRBD2 agrees at 9 bases. CDR1 and CDR2 (germline): MNHNY, SVGAGI (reference sequence). V was clipped by 7 bases and J by 15 bases; unmatched bases: 10. This CDR3 comprises 12 residues. Written as DNA, the CDR3 is TGTGCCAGCAACTTGGGGAGCGGGGGGTGGTTCTTC. Protein: CASNLGSGGWFF.

The chain uses TRBV29-1 and TRBJ2-3; 12 positions match TRBD2. V trimming: 6 bases; J trimming: 2 bases; junction bases outside the gene matches: 6. Germline CDR1 reads SQVTM; CDR2 reads ANQGSEA. The CDR3 sequence is 15 residues long. The CDR3 loop is CSVRASGGATDTQYF. Written as DNA, the CDR3 is TGCAGCGTCCGAGCTAGCGGGGGGGCCACAGATACGCAGTATTTT.

This clone was counted only a few times. The chain is built from TRBV5-6 and TRBJ1-2; D is ambiguous. V dropped 2 bases and J dropped 4 bases, with 12 bases sitting between them. The CDR3 is 14 amino acids. The germline gives CDR1 SGHDT, CDR2 YYEEEE. The CDR3 here is CASSLIGGTYGYTF. The CDR3 DNA reads TGTGCCAGCAGCTTAATCGGCGGCACCTATGGCTACACCTTC.

The chain has TRBV7-9 and TRBJ2-2; tentative D call: TRBD2 (5 bases). Deletions cut 2 bases from V and 6 bases from J, with 10 bases between. The CDR3 totals 14 residues. CDR1 SEHNR and CDR2 FQNEAQ come from the germline V gene (reference sequence). CDR3 protein: CASSLWESSGELFF. In DNA, the CDR3 is TGTGCCAGCAGCTTATGGGAGTCCTCCGGGGAGCTGTTTTTT.